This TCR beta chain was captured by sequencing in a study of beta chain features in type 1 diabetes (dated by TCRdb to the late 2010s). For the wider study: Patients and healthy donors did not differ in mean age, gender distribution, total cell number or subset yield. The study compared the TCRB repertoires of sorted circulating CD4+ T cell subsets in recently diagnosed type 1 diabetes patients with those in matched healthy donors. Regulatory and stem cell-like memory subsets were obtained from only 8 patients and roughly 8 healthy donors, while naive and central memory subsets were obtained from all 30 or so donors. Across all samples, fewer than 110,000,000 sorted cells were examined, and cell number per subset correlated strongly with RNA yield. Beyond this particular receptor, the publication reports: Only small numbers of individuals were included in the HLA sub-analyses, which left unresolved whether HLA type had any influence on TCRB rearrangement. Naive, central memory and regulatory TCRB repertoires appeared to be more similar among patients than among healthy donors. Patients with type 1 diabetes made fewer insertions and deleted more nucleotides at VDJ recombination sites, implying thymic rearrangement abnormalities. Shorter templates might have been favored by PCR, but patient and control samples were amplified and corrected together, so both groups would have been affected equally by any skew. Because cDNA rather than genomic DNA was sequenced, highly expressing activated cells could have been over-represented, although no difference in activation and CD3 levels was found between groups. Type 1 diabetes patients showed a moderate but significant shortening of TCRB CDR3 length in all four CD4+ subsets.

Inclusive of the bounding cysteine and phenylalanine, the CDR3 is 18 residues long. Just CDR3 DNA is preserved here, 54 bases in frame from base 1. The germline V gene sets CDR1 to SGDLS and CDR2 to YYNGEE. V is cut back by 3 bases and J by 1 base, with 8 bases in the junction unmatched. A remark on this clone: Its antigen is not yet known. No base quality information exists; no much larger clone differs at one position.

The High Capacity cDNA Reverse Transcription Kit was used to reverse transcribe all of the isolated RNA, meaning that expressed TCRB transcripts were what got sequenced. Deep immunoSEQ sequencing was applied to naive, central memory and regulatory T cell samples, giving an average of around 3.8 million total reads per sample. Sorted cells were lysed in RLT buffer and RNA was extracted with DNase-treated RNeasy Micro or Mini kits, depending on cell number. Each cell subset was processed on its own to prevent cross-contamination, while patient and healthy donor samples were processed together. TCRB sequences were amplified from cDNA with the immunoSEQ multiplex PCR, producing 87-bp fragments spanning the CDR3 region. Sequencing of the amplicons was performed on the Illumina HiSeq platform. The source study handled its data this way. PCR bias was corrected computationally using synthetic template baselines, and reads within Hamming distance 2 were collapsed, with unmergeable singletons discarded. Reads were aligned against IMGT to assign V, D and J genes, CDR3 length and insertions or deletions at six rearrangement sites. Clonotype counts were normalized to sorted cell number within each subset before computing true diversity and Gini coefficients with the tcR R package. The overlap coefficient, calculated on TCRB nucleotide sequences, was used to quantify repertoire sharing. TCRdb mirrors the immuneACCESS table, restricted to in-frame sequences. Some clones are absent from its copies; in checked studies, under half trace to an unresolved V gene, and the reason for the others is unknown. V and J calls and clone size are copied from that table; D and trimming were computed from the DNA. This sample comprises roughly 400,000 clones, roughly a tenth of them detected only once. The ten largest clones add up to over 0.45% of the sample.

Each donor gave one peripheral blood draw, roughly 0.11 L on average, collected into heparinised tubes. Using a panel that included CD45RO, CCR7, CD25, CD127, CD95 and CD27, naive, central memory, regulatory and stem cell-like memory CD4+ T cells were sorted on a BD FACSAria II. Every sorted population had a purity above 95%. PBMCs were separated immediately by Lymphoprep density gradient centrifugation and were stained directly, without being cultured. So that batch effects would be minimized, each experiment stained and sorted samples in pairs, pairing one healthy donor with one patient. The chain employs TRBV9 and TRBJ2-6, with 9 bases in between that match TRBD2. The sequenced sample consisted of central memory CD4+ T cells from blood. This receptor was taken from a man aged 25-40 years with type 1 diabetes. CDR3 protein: CASSGSSAGGSGANVLTF. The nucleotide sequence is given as TGTGCCAGCAGCGGATCAAGCGCGGGAGGGTCTGGGGCCAACGTCCTGACTTTC.